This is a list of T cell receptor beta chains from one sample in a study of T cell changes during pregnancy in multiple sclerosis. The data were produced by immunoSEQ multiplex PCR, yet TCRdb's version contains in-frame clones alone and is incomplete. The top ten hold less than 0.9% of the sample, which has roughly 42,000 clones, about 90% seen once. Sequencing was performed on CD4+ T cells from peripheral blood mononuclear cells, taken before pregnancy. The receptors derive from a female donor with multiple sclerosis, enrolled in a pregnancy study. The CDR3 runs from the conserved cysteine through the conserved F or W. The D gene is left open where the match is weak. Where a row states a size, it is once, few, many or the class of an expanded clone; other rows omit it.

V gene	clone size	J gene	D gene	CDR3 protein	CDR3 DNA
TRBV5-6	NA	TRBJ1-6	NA	CASSSTAGSPLHF	TGTGCCAGCAGCTCTACAGCAGGGTCACCCCTCCACTTT
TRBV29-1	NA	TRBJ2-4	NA	CSVEDLNIQYF	TGCAGCGTTGAAGATCTGAACATTCAGTACTTC
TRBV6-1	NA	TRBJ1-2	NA	CASSEAGEGYTF	TGTGCCAGCAGTGAAGCAGGGGAAGGCTACACCTTC
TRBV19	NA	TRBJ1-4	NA	CASNRLGEKLFF	TGTGCCAGTAACCGTTTGGGCGAAAAACTGTTTTTT
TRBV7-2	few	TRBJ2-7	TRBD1	CASSPYRDRISYEQYF	TGTGCCAGCAGCCCCTACCGGGACAGGATCTCCTACGAGCAGTACTTC
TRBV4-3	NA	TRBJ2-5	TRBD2	CASSQVRGLASSGTQYF	TGCGCCAGCAGCCAGGTGCGGGGACTAGCGTCGAGCGGGACCCAGTACTTC
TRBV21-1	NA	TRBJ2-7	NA	CASPLAGATLSYEQYF	TGTGCCAGCCCCCTAGCGGGGGCGACACTTTCCTACGAGCAGTACTTC
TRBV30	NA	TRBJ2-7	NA	CAWSEGAGEQYF	TGTGCCTGGAGTGAAGGGGCAGGCGAGCAGTACTTC
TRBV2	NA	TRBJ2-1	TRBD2	CASSEVDGLDRTDNEQFF	TGTGCCAGCAGTGAAGTCGATGGACTAGATCGGACCGACAATGAGCAGTTCTTC
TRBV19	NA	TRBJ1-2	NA	CASSYRIGYTF	TGTGCCAGTAGTTACAGGATCGGCTACACCTTC
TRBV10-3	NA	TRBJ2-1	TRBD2	CAISKTSGGDNEQFF	TGTGCCATCAGTAAAACTAGCGGGGGGGACAATGAGCAGTTCTTC
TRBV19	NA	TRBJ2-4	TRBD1	CASSAPGQGDYIQYF	TGTGCCAGTAGCGCCCCGGGACAGGGGGATTACATTCAGTACTTC
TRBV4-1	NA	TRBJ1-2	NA	CASSQVDAGIANYGYTF	TGCGCCAGCAGCCAAGTTGATGCAGGGATAGCTAACTATGGCTACACCTTC
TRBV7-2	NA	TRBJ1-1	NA	CASSPQIGTEAFF	TGTGCCAGCAGCCCCCAAATCGGCACTGAAGCTTTCTTT
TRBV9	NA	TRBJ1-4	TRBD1	CASSVGTGGAVDEKLFF	TGTGCCAGCAGCGTCGGGACAGGGGGCGCCGTAGATGAAAAACTGTTTTTT
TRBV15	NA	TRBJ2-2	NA	CATILGRGNTGELFF	TGTGCCACCATCCTAGGGCGGGGGAACACCGGGGAGCTGTTTTTT
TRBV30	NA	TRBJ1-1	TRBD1	CAWTRTGIVVEAFF	TGTGCCTGGACTCGGACAGGGATCGTCGTTGAAGCTTTCTTT
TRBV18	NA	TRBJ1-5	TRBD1	CASSTRQGSNQPQHF	TGTGCCAGCTCAACTCGACAGGGAAGCAATCAGCCCCAGCATTTT
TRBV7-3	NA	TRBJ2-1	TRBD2	CASSSIAGAYNEQFF	TGTGCCAGCAGCTCAATAGCGGGGGCCTACAATGAGCAGTTCTTC
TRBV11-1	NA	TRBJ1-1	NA	CASSPEVLMNTEAFF	TGTGCCAGCAGCCCGGAGGTCCTAATGAACACTGAAGCTTTCTTT
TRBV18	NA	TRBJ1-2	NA	CASSPIDRSLYGYTF	TGTGCCAGCTCACCTATCGACAGGAGTCTCTATGGCTACACCTTC
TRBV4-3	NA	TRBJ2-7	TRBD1	CASSRSGTGAYEQYF	TGCGCCAGCAGCCGTTCCGGGACAGGGGCCTACGAGCAGTACTTC
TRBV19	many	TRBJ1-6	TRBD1	CASSTGTGGISPLHF	TGTGCCAGTAGTACCGGGACAGGGGGAATATCACCCCTCCACTTT
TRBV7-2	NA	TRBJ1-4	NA	CASSSAGPNEKLFF	TGTGCCAGCAGCTCGGCGGGGCCTAATGAAAAACTGTTTTTT
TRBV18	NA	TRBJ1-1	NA	CASSPSFGWGDTEAFF	TGTGCCAGCTCACCAAGTTTCGGCTGGGGAGACACTGAAGCTTTCTTT
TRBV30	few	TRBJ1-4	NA	CAWMGRFSEKLFF	TGTGCCTGGATGGGCAGGTTCTCTGAAAAACTGTTTTTT
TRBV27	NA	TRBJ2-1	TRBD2	CASSLSISGGPLFNEQFF	TGTGCCAGCAGTTTATCGATAAGCGGGGGCCCGCTGTTCAATGAGCAGTTCTTC
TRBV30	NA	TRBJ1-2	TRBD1	CALQTGGDYGYTF	TGTGCCCTCCAGACAGGGGGAGACTATGGCTACACCTTC
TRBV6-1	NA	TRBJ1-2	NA	CASSEAQARGYTF	TGTGCCAGCAGTGAAGCCCAGGCCAGGGGCTACACCTTC
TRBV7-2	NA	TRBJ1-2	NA	CASSFGGAGAGYGYTF	TGTGCCAGCAGCTTTGGGGGGGCAGGGGCGGGGTATGGCTACACCTTC
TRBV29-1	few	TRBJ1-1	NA	CSVESSRTEAFF	TGCAGCGTTGAAAGCTCTCGGACTGAAGCTTTCTTT
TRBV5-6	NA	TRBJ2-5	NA	CASWLTGQETQYF	TGTGCCAGCTGGCTGACAGGCCAAGAGACCCAGTACTTC
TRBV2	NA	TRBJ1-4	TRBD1	CASSDHQGGLNEKLFF	TGTGCCAGCAGTGACCACCAAGGGGGCCTAAATGAAAAACTGTTTTTT
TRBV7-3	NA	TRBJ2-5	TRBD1	CASSLSGRGLQETQYF	TGTGCCAGCAGCTTAAGCGGCAGGGGGCTCCAAGAGACCCAGTACTTC
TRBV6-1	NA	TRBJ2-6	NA	CASSEDGGRQAGANVLTF	TGTGCCAGCAGTGAAGACGGCGGGCGCCAGGCTGGGGCCAACGTCCTGACTTTC
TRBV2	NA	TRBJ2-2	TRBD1	CASSVTGMNTGELFF	TGTGCCAGCAGCGTGACAGGGATGAACACCGGGGAGCTGTTTTTT
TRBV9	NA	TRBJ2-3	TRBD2	CASSVGWDYTDTQYF	TGTGCCAGCAGCGTAGGGTGGGACTACACAGATACGCAGTATTTT
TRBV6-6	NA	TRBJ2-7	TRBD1	CASSLGQGTPYEQYF	TGTGCCAGCAGTTTGGGACAGGGGACACCCTACGAGCAGTACTTC
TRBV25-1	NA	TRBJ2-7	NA	CASSEYSGYEQYF	TGTGCCAGCAGTGAATATTCGGGCTACGAGCAGTACTTC
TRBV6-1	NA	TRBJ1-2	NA	CASSGQLAANYGYTF	TGTGCCAGCAGTGGACAGCTCGCCGCTAACTATGGCTACACCTTC
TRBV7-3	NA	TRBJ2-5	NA	CASSPGYQETQYF	TGTGCCAGCAGCCCCGGGTACCAAGAGACCCAGTACTTC
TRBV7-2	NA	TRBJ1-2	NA	CASSPRTVTNYGYTF	TGTGCCAGCAGCCCCCGGACAGTGACTAACTATGGCTACACCTTC
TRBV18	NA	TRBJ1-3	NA	CASSRDNPGSGNTIYF	TGTGCCAGCTCACGTGACAACCCCGGCTCTGGAAACACCATATATTTT
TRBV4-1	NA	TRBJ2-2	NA	CASSQDLRRSNTGELFF	TGCGCCAGCAGCCAAGATCTGCGGCGTTCGAACACCGGGGAGCTGTTTTTT
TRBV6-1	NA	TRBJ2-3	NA	CASSRDSPGGDTQYF	TGTGCCAGCAGTCGCGACAGCCCAGGTGGAGATACGCAGTATTTT
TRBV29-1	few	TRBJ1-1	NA	CSVEDREEAFF	TGCAGCGTTGAAGATAGGGAGGAAGCTTTCTTT
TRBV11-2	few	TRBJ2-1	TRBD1	CASSLYQGAQDEQFF	TGTGCCAGCAGCTTATACCAGGGGGCGCAGGATGAGCAGTTCTTC
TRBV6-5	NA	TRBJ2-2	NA	CASSPYKGWAGELFF	TGTGCCAGCAGTCCCTATAAGGGGTGGGCCGGGGAGCTGTTTTTT
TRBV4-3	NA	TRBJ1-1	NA	CASSQVFNTEAFF	TGCGCCAGCAGCCAAGTCTTCAACACTGAAGCTTTCTTT
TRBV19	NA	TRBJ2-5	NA	CASSMGLSETQYF	TGTGCCAGTAGTATGGGCTTATCAGAGACCCAGTACTTC
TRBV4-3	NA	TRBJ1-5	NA	CASSPHLTTGPEASNQPQHF	TGCGCCAGCAGCCCGCACCTGACGACAGGACCCGAAGCTAGCAATCAGCCCCAGCATTTT
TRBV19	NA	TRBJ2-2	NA	CASSIAENTGELFF	TGTGCCAGTAGTATCGCAGAGAACACCGGGGAGCTGTTTTTT
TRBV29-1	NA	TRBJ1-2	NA	CSVQEAVGGYTF	TGCAGCGTTCAGGAGGCAGTTGGTGGCTACACCTTC
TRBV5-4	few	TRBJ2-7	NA	CASGLRGGGTYEQYF	TGTGCCAGCGGACTTAGGGGGGGCGGCACCTACGAGCAGTACTTC